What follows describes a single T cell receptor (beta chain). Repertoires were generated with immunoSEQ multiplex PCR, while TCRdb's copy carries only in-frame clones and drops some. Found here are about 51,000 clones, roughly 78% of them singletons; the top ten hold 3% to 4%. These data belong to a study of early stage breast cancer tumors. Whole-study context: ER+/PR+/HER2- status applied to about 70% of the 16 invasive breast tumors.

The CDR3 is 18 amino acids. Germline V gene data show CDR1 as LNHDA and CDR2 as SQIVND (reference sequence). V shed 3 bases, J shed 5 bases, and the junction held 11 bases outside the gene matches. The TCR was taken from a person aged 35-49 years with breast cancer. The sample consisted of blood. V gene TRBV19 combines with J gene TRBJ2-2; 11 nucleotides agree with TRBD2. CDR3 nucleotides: TGTGCCAGTAGTATTTATAGCGTAGCGGGAGGGTGGACCGGGGAGCTGTTTTTT. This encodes CASSIYSVAGGWTGELFF.